This TCR beta chain was recorded in a study of post-analysis software for immune sequencing data. Study information: The study covered relapsing-remitting, secondary progressive and progressive-relapsing courses of multiple sclerosis.

Remarks on this clonotype: The antigen remains unidentified.

This CDR3 region has 14 residues. The ends were cut back, 5 bases at V and 1 base at J, with 11 bases in the middle. Germline V gene lookup returns CDR1 MNHNY and CDR2 SVGAGI (reference sequence). Sequencing libraries made from TCR beta cDNA carried unique molecular identifiers. TCRdb reprocessed the PCR reads via MiXCR and lists one record per CDR3 protein. The sample contains about 680,000 distinct CDR3 sequences, 55% to 60% of which appear only once. Study findings and constraints: Patients carried roughly 5 TRBV segments more frequently than controls did, and TRBV5-6, TRBV5-1 and TRBV20-1 were among them. Among multiple sclerosis patients, normalized Chao1 diversity was significantly below that of controls. Same-batch samples co-clustered strongly by F measure.

This clonotype was obtained from a girl aged 2-10 years with multiple sclerosis. Sequencing used blood. The chain is built from TRBV6-6 and TRBJ2-5; D ambiguous. For the CDR3, the DNA is TGTGCCAGCAGTCATGGGCGGTTCCAAGAGACCCAGTACTTC. It translates to CASSHGRFQETQYF.